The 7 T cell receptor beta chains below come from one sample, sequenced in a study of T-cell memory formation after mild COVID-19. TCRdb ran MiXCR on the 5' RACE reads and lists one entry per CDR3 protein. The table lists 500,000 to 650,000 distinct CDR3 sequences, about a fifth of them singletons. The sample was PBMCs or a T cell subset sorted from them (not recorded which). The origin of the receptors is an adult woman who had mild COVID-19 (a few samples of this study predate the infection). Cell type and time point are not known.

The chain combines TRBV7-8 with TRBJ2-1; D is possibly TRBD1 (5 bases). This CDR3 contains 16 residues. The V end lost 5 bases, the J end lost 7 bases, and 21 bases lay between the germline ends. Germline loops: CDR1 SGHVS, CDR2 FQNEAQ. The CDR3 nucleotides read TGTGCCAGCAGCCCACTTACAGGACCGGACCGGAATGAGCAGTTCTTC. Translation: CASSPLTGPDRNEQFF.

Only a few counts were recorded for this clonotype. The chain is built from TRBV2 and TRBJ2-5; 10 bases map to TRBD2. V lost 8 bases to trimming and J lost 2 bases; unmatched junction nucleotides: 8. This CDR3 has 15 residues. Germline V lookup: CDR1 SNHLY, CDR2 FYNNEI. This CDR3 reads CASRSGGAVQETQYF. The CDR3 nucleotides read TGTGCCAGCCGAAGCGGGGGGGCCGTTCAAGAGACCCAGTACTTC. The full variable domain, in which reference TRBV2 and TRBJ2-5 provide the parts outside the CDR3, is EPEVTQTPSHQVTQMGQEVILRCVPISNHLYFYWYRQILGQKVEFLVSFYNNEISEKSEIFDDQFSVERPDGSNFTLKIRSTKLEDSAMYFCASRSGGAVQETQYFGPGTRLLVL.

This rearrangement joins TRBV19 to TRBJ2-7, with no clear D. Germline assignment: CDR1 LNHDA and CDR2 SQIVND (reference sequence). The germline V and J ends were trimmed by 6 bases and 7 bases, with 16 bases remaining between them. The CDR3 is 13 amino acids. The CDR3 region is CASSLGITGEQYF. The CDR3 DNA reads TGTGCCAGTAGCTTGGGAATTACGGGTGAGCAGTACTTC.

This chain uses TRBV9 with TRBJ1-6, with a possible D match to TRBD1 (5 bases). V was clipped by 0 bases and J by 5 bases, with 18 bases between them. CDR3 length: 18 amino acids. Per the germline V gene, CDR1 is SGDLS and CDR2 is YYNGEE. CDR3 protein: CASSVEGDQGSDNSPLHF. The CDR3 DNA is TGTGCCAGCAGCGTAGAGGGAGATCAGGGTTCCGATAATTCACCCCTCCACTTT.

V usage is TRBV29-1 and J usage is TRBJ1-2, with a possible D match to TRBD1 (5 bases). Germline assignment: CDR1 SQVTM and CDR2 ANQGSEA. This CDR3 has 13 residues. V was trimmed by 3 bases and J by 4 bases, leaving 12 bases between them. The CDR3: CSVDTSGAYGYTF. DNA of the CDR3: TGCAGCGTTGACACATCCGGGGCCTATGGCTACACCTTC.

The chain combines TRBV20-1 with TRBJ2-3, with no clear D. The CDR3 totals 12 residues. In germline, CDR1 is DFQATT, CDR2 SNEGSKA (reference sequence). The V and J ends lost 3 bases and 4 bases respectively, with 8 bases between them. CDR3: CSARGFADTQYF. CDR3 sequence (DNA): TGCAGTGCTAGGGGCTTCGCAGATACGCAGTATTTT.

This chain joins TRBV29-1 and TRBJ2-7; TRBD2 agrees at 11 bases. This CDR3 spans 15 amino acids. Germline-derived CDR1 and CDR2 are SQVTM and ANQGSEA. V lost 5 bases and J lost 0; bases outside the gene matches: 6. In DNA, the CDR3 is TGCAGCGTTAACTTAGCGGGAGGGCCCTCCTACGAGCAGTACTTC. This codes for CSVNLAGGPSYEQYF.